The 25 T cell receptor beta chains in this list originate from one sample, sequenced in a study of CD8 T cells in Susac syndrome. RNA, at roughly 0.45 to 1 ug, was reverse transcribed with random hexamers. One entry per CDR3 protein results from TCRdb running MiXCR on the immunoSEQ multiplex PCR reads. The profile shows about 280,000 distinct CDR3 sequences, around 83% of them singletons. Specimen: CD8+ T cells from PBMCs. These receptors came from a human donor with multiple sclerosis.

This clonotype appeared once. The V call is TRBV27, the J call TRBJ2-7; 10 bases line up with TRBD1. Germline CDR1 is MNHEY and CDR2 is SMNVEV (reference sequence). This CDR3 is 15 amino acids long. With V trimmed by 5 bases and J by 6 bases, 10 bases remained unmatched. CDR3 sequence: CASSPKTGGSGEQYF. CDR3 DNA: TGTGCCAGCAGTCCCAAGACAGGGGGCTCAGGCGAGCAGTACTTC.

This chain connects TRBV20-1 to TRBJ2-1; TRBD2 agrees at 7 bases. The junction had 5 bases not matched to a gene; V was cut back by 6 bases and J by 0 bases. This CDR3 has 14 residues. From germline, CDR1 is DFQATT and CDR2 SNEGSKA (reference sequence). The CDR3, as DNA: TGCAGTGCAGCGGGACCGAGCTCCTACAATGAGCAGTTCTTC. Its protein product is CSAAGPSSYNEQFF.

The chain's CDR3 is CASSLEGLGNNEQFF. The CDR3 DNA sequence: TGTGCCAGCAGCTTAGAGGGACTAGGGAACAATGAGCAGTTCTTC. The rearrangement links TRBV7-9 to TRBJ2-1; 8 bases agree with TRBD2. CDR1 and CDR2 from the germline V gene are SEHNR and FQNEAQ (reference sequence). J lost 5 bases, V lost 1 base, and 4 bases had no gene match. The CDR3 is 15 residues long.

This chain joins TRBV7-9 and TRBJ1-2; D remains ambiguous. The germline V and J ends were trimmed by 0 bases and 4 bases, with 6 bases remaining between them. This CDR3 has 13 residues. The germline gives CDR1 SEHNR, CDR2 FQNEAQ (reference sequence). CDR3 nucleotide sequence: TGTGCCAGCAGCTTAGCAGGGAGCTATGGCTACACCTTC. It translates to CASSLAGSYGYTF.

This clonotype is a singleton in its sample. The V call is TRBV29-1, the J call TRBJ2-3; 7 bases are shared with TRBD2. CDR1 is SQVTM, CDR2 ANQGSEA, per germline. The CDR3 is 12 residues long. CDR3 loop: CIVGRERETQYF. CDR3 nucleotide sequence: TGCATCGTAGGGCGGGAGAGAGAGACGCAGTATTTT.

Details on this clonotype: At one boundary the junction diverges from the germline segment, which might be a read error. This chain links TRBV6-4 with TRBJ2-1; 8 bases are a match to TRBD1. Germline V lookup: CDR1 MRHNA, CDR2 SNTAGT. CDR3 length: 15 amino acids. The CDR3 DNA reads as TGTGCCAGCAGTGAGGGGGACAGGCACCACAATGAGCAGCTCTTC. This sequence encodes CASSEGDRHHNEQLF.

In DNA form, the CDR3 reads TGTGCCAGCAGTTTGATCGACGATAGCAATCAGCCCCAGCATTTT. This translates into CASSLIDDSNQPQHF. The gene calls are TRBV28 and TRBJ1-5; D is unclear. There are 15 residues in the CDR3. Germline values: CDR1 MDHEN, CDR2 SYDVKM. V lost 3 bases, J lost 0 bases, and 9 bases lay in between.

This clonotype has only a few counts. V and J are TRBV12-2 and TRBJ2-3. TRBV12-2 is a listed pseudogene. This CDR3 region has 15 residues. In DNA, the CDR3 is TGTGCAAGTTGCCTATCCGGAGATAGCACAGATACGCAGTATTTT. This encodes CASCLSGDSTDTQYF.

The rearrangement links TRBV12-3 or TRBV12-4 to TRBJ1-2; TRBD1 aligns across 8 bases. CDR3 length equals 14 residues. Losses at the gene ends were 1 base for V and 4 bases for J; bases not matched to a gene: 2. In nucleotides, the CDR3 is TGTGCCAGCAGTTTAGGGACAGGGTTCTATGGCTACACCTTC. Its protein product is CASSLGTGFYGYTF.

V gene TRBV27 combines with J gene TRBJ2-7, with 9 bases that match TRBD2. CDR1 and CDR2 (germline): MNHEY, SMNVEV (reference sequence). CDR3 length: 15 residues. V dropped 4 bases and J dropped 6; count of bases not matched to a gene: 10. The chain's CDR3 is CASSSGAGGPREQYF. The CDR3, as DNA: TGTGCCAGCAGTTCTGGGGCGGGAGGGCCCCGCGAGCAGTACTTC.

The chain is built from TRBV5-1 and TRBJ2-2; the match to TRBD1 covers 10 bases. J gave up 6 bases and V 0 bases, and 2 bases lay outside the gene matches. The CDR3 spans 15 residues. The germline CDR1 and CDR2 sequences are SGHRS and YFSETQ. The CDR3 DNA reads TGCGCCAGCAGCTTGGAGACAGGGGGCGCCGGGGAGCTGTTTTTT. Residues: CASSLETGGAGELFF.

The J gene is TRBJ2-7, the V gene TRBV6-5; TRBD1 matches at 7 bases. The germline CDR1 and CDR2 sequences are MNHEY and SVGAGI. This CDR3 has 13 residues. V gave up 2 bases and J gave up 5 bases; unmatched junction bases: 3. CDR3 loop: CASSYPGGHEQYF. CDR3 coding DNA: TGTGCCAGCAGTTACCCAGGGGGACACGAGCAGTACTTC.

V is TRBV7-9 and J is TRBJ2-7; either TRBD1 or TRBD2 may supply D (6 bases each). Per the germline V gene, CDR1 is SEHNR and CDR2 is FQNEAQ (reference sequence). This CDR3 is built from 15 residues. V was cut by 5 bases and J by 3 bases, with 17 bases left in between. The CDR3 sequence: CASSPPQGGYYEQYF. CDR3 nucleotides: TGTGCCAGCAGCCCCCCGCAAGGGGGGTACTACGAGCAGTACTTC.

The chain combines TRBV5-5 with TRBJ1-1, with 7 nucleotides matching TRBD1. Germline V lookup: CDR1 SGHKS, CDR2 YYEKEE (reference sequence). With V trimmed by 4 bases and J by 11 bases, 5 bases remained unmatched. This CDR3 is built from 11 residues. This chain's CDR3 is CASSRDRAAFF. The CDR3 nucleotides are TGTGCCAGCAGCCGTGACAGGGCGGCTTTCTTT.

The chain employs TRBV25-1 and TRBJ1-3; D remains ambiguous. The CDR3 loop spans 12 amino acids. V was pared by 4 bases and J by 2 bases, with 3 bases between. Germline CDR1 and CDR2: MGHDK and SYGVNS. The CDR3 reads CASSGAGNTIYF. The CDR3 nucleotides read TGTGCCAGCAGTGGGGCTGGAAACACCATATATTTT. Combining the CDR3 with reference TRBV25-1 and TRBJ1-3 gives the whole variable domain EADIYQTPRYLVIGTGKKITLECSQTMGHDKMYWYQQDPGMELHLIHYSYGVNSTEKGDLSSESTVSRIRTEHFPLTLESARPSHTSQYLCASSGAGNTIYFGEGSWLTVV.

This sequence joins TRBV14 and TRBJ2-3; D is unresolved. Germline lookup yields CDR1 SGHDN and CDR2 FVKESK. The V gene lost 0 bases and the J gene lost 3 bases, with 7 bases spanning the gap. The CDR3 totals 14 residues. CDR3 in amino acids: CASSQDARTDTQYF. CDR3 DNA: TGTGCCAGCAGCCAAGATGCTAGGACAGATACGCAGTATTTT.

The V call is TRBV18, the J call TRBJ2-4; D unclear. V lost 0 bases to trimming and J lost 3 bases, with 15 bases between them. CDR1 KGHSH and CDR2 LQKENI come from the germline V gene. The CDR3 covers 17 residues. The CDR3: CASSPPTTNHYKNIQYF. CDR3 nucleotide sequence: TGTGCCAGCTCACCACCCACTACTAATCACTACAAAAACATTCAGTACTTC. Full variable domain (outside the CDR3, taken from reference TRBV18 and TRBJ2-4): NAGVMQNPRHLVRRRGQEARLRCSPMKGHSHVYWYRQLPEEGLKFMVYLQKENIIDESGMPKERFSAEFPKEGPSILRIQQVVRGDSAAYFCASSPPTTNHYKNIQYFGAGTRLSVL.

This chain uses TRBV4-1 with TRBJ1-2; weak D call: TRBD1 (5 bases). Germline loops: CDR1 MGHRA, CDR2 YSYEKL. The CDR3 totals 15 residues. Trimming shortened V by 4 bases and J by 7 bases, and 19 bases separated the two germline ends. This chain's CDR3 is CASSPSQGAPTGYTF. The CDR3 DNA is TGCGCCAGCAGCCCTTCTCAGGGAGCGCCAACTGGCTACACCTTC.

The chain employs TRBV28 and TRBJ1-4; D ambiguous. Germline CDR1 reads MDHEN; CDR2 reads SYDVKM. The germline V and J ends were trimmed by 2 bases and 4 bases, with 8 bases remaining between them. The CDR3 contains 14 residues. CDR3 region: CASSLRGYNEKLFF. Here the CDR3 DNA reads TGTGCCAGCAGTTTACGGGGATATAATGAAAAACTGTTTTTT.

Only one count was recorded for this clonotype. This sequence joins TRBV7-9 and TRBJ2-3, with D possibly matching TRBD2 (6 bases). V gave up 5 bases and J gave up 2 bases, with 20 bases separating them. Germline assignment: CDR1 SEHNR and CDR2 FQNEAQ (reference sequence). The CDR3 loop spans 17 amino acids. CDR3 region: CASSPPRAGGITDTQYF. CDR3 bases: TGTGCCAGCAGCCCGCCCCGCGCCGGCGGGATCACAGATACGCAGTATTTT.

The chain couples TRBV5-1 to TRBJ2-1; D remains unclear. CDR1 SGHRS and CDR2 YFSETQ come from the germline V gene. The CDR3 has 12 amino acids. V was pared by 3 bases and J by 13 bases, with 14 bases between. The CDR3: CASSSDQRPQFF. CDR3 coding DNA: TGCGCCAGCAGCTCGGACCAGAGGCCCCAGTTCTTC.

This clonotype has just one count. This chain links TRBV6-6 with TRBJ1-5; the D is unclear. The CDR3 consists of 15 residues. From germline, CDR1 is MNHNY and CDR2 SVGAGI (reference sequence). V was clipped by 6 bases and J by 0 bases, with 12 bases between them. This CDR3 reads CASRGLDRSNQPQHF. The CDR3 DNA is TGTGCCAGCAGGGGCCTCGACCGTAGCAATCAGCCCCAGCATTTT.

J is TRBJ2-2 and V is TRBV5-6; perhaps D is TRBD1 or TRBD2 (5 bases each). Germline CDR1 is SGHDT and CDR2 is YYEEEE. This CDR3 region has 19 residues. With 1 base removed from V and 0 bases from J, the gap between germline ends came to 19 bases. The CDR3 loop reads CASSLPLPLRGPNTGELFF. CDR3 sequence (DNA): TGTGCCAGCAGCTTGCCCCTGCCGCTGAGGGGACCGAACACCGGGGAGCTGTTTTTT.

The CDR3 spells CASSLGRKTGELFF. As DNA, the CDR3 is TGTGCCAGCAGCCTCGGACGGAAGACCGGGGAGCTGTTTTTT. The chain combines TRBV11-2 with TRBJ2-2; no clear D. From germline, CDR1 is SGHAT and CDR2 FQNNGV. Trimming removed 5 bases at V and 5 bases at J, with 12 bases between. This CDR3 comprises 14 residues.

This chain links TRBV28 with TRBJ2-7; D may be TRBD2 (6 bases). The V gene lost 3 bases and the J gene lost 12 bases, with 15 bases spanning the gap. The CDR3 extends over 12 amino acids. Looked up from germline, CDR1 is MDHEN and CDR2 is SYDVKM. In DNA form, the CDR3 reads TGTGCCAGCAGTTTTTCTTTGGGGGAGGCGTACTTC. Amino acid sequence: CASSFSLGEAYF.